These 5 T cell receptor beta chains were all obtained from the same sample, sequenced in a study of blood T cells in healthy people across ages. A second PCR, run for about 6 to 11 cycles, used a sample-barcoded 5' primer plus a J-beta primer mix. Each CDR3 protein is one row after TCRdb ran MiXCR on the 5' RACE reads. The sample yields under 2,000,000 distinct CDR3 sequences, roughly 49% seen once. Sequencing was carried out using blood. All receptors derive from a woman in her 40s in good health.

This clonotype has a handful of counts. The V gene is TRBV9, the J gene TRBJ2-3; no definite D call. CDR3 length equals 14 residues. Trimming pared 4 bases from V and 4 bases from J, leaving 13 bases between. The germline V gene encodes CDR1 SGDLS and CDR2 YYNGEE. In nucleotides, the CDR3 is TGTGCCAGCAGCTCCCGGACCGGTGCAGATACGCAGTATTTT. The encoded protein is CASSSRTGADTQYF.

The chain has TRBV24-1 and TRBJ2-1; TRBD1 agrees at 8 bases. Germline V gene sequence: CDR1 KGHDR, CDR2 SFDVKD. The trim removed 1 base at V and 0 bases at J, leaving 10 bases unmatched. This CDR3 region has 19 residues. This CDR3 is CATSDLRPDRGHSYNEQFF. The CDR3 DNA reads TGTGCCACCAGTGATTTACGACCCGACAGGGGTCACTCCTACAATGAGCAGTTCTTC.

This chain joins TRBV6-1 and TRBJ2-5, with D possibly being TRBD2 (7 bases). CDR3 length: 15 residues. V was pared by 8 bases and J by 4 bases, with 20 bases between. Germline V lookup: CDR1 MNHNS, CDR2 SASEGT. The CDR3 coding sequence is TGTGCCAGCCCTAAGCTTATGAGGGGGGGAGAGACCCAGTACTTC. Translating it yields CASPKLMRGGETQYF.

The gene calls are TRBV6-2 or TRBV6-3 and TRBJ2-3, with TRBD1 matching over 7 bases. This CDR3 is 13 amino acids long. The V segment lost 8 bases and the J segment 2 bases; nucleotides outside the gene matches: 4. Looked up from germline, CDR1 is MNHEY and CDR2 is SVGEGT. The CDR3 DNA reads as TGTGCCAGCGGAGACAGGGACACAGATACGCAGTATTTT. Protein sequence: CASGDRDTDTQYF.

The chain carries TRBV9 and TRBJ2-1; D not resolved. The germline gives CDR1 SGDLS, CDR2 YYNGEE. V was shortened by 0 bases and J by 0 bases, with 7 bases between the two germline ends. The CDR3 contains 15 residues. CDR3 sequence: CASSVEPGSYNEQFF. Here the CDR3 DNA reads TGTGCCAGCAGCGTAGAACCGGGCTCCTACAATGAGCAGTTCTTC.